These T cell receptor beta chains were read from a single sample in a study of TIL therapy for anti-PD-1-resistant metastatic lung cancer. Data came from immunoSEQ multiplex PCR; TCRdb stores just in-frame clones and leaves some out. The sample contains tens of thousands of clones, under 75% of which appear only once. Material: blood, obtained at baseline. All receptors come from a person aged 25 to 85 with non-small cell lung cancer. Each CDR3 is given with its conserved first and last residue. A D gene is named only where the DNA matches it firmly. A clone size is listed for some rows: how often the clone was seen (once, few, many), or a class if it is expanded.

size,J,V,D,CDR3,DNA
-,TRBJ1-1,TRBV6-5,-,CASSYYGGSSTEAFF,TGTGCCAGCAGTTACTACGGGGGCTCCAGCACTGAAGCTTTCTTT
-,TRBJ1-2,TRBV6-5,-,CASRLPGAANYGYTF,TGTGCCAGCAGATTACCGGGAGCGGCGAACTATGGCTACACCTTC
-,TRBJ1-6,TRBV5-1,-,CASSDPVGNSPLHF,TGCGCCAGCAGCGACCCCGTAGGGAATTCACCCCTCCACTTT
-,TRBJ1-2,TRBV27,-,CASSPLSPRPGGYTF,TGTGCCAGCAGCCCGCTCTCGCCTCGACCGGGCGGCTACACCTTC
-,TRBJ1-1,TRBV2,-,CASSDFEGTEAFF,TGTGCCAGCAGCGATTTTGAGGGCACTGAAGCTTTCTTT
-,TRBJ2-1,TRBV5-1,TRBD1,CASSLALGQGAYNEQFF,TGCGCCAGCAGCTTGGCCCTCGGACAGGGGGCTTACAATGAGCAGTTCTTC
once,TRBJ2-3,TRBV29-1,-,CSVERDFSTDTQYF,TGCAGCGTTGAACGGGATTTTAGCACAGATACGCAGTATTTT
-,TRBJ2-5,TRBV4-2,-,CASSQGGDRETQYF,TGTGCCAGCAGCCAAGGCGGGGACCGAGAGACCCAGTACTTC
-,TRBJ1-3,TRBV11-2,-,CASSPVHSGNTIYF,TGTGCCAGCAGCCCGGTGCACTCTGGAAACACCATATATTTT
-,TRBJ1-3,TRBV28,-,CASRGSGNTIYF,TGTGCCAGCAGGGGCTCTGGAAACACCATATATTTT
-,TRBJ2-5,TRBV7-9,-,CASSLEAPETQYF,TGTGCCAGCAGCTTAGAAGCGCCAGAGACCCAGTACTTC
few,TRBJ2-1,TRBV5-4,TRBD1,CASSVGTAEQFF,TGTGCCAGCAGCGTGGGGACAGCAGAGCAGTTCTTC
once,TRBJ1-2,TRBV19,-,CASSTWSRNYGYTF,TGTGCCAGTAGTACGTGGAGCAGAAACTATGGCTACACCTTC
-,TRBJ2-1,TRBV5-1,-,CASSYIRGENEQFF,TGCGCCAGCAGCTACATTCGAGGGGAAAATGAGCAGTTCTTC
-,TRBJ1-2,TRBV11-3,TRBD1,CASSLPGGWGYTF,TGTGCCAGCAGCTTACCAGGGGGCTGGGGCTACACCTTC
-,TRBJ2-7,TRBV4-1,-,CASSQDATTYEQYF,TGCGCCAGCAGCCAAGACGCCACCACCTACGAGCAGTACTTC
few,TRBJ1-4,TRBV9,-,CASSPQGLANEKLFF,TGTGCCAGCAGCCCGCAGGGATTGGCTAATGAAAAACTGTTTTTT
-,TRBJ1-5,TRBV6-1,-,CASALGPIGLQPQHF,TGTGCCAGCGCATTAGGACCGATCGGCCTTCAGCCCCAGCATTTT
-,TRBJ2-7,TRBV2,TRBD1,CASSEPHRGLHEQYF,TGTGCCAGCAGTGAACCCCACAGGGGGCTCCACGAGCAGTACTTC
-,TRBJ1-1,TRBV19,TRBD1,CASSIVDRGTEAFF,TGTGCCAGTAGTATCGTGGACAGGGGTACTGAAGCTTTCTTT
-,TRBJ1-2,TRBV30,-,CAWSRSETYGYTF,TGTGCCTGGAGTCGGTCGGAGACCTATGGCTACACCTTC
-,TRBJ2-7,TRBV11-3,TRBD1,CASSPGQGYEQYF,TGTGCCAGCAGCCCGGGACAGGGCTACGAGCAGTACTTC
-,TRBJ2-3,TRBV15,-,CATSTPNLNTQYF,TGTGCCACCAGCACCCCCAACCTTAATACGCAGTATTTT
-,TRBJ1-4,TRBV11-2,-,CASSFWDNEKLFF,TGTGCCAGCAGCTTCTGGGATAATGAAAAACTGTTTTTT
-,TRBJ1-2,TRBV7-6,-,CASSFKPETANYGYTF,TGTGCCAGCAGCTTTAAACCCGAGACAGCTAACTATGGCTACACCTTC
-,TRBJ1-4,TRBV6-5,-,CASSYSIFRAEKLFF,TGTGCCAGCAGTTACTCGATATTCAGGGCTGAAAAACTGTTTTTT
-,TRBJ1-1,TRBV2,TRBD1,CASSSRQGGTEAFF,TGTGCCAGCAGTAGCCGACAGGGAGGGACTGAAGCTTTCTTT
once,TRBJ2-7,TRBV27,-,CASSLGQGGYLREQYF,TGTGCCAGCAGTTTAGGGCAGGGGGGGTACCTTCGGGAGCAGTACTTC
few,TRBJ1-5,TRBV2,-,CASSWGENQPQHF,TGTGCCAGCAGCTGGGGAGAGAATCAGCCCCAGCATTTT
-,TRBJ1-1,TRBV10-3,TRBD1,CAISGDRDTEAFF,TGTGCCATCAGTGGGGACAGGGACACTGAAGCTTTCTTT
-,TRBJ2-7,TRBV5-1,TRBD1,CASSTRQGWEQYF,TGCGCCAGCAGCACCCGACAGGGGTGGGAGCAGTACTTC
-,TRBJ2-2,TRBV6-5,TRBD1,CASSYFGTAYTGELFF,TGTGCCAGCAGTTACTTTGGGACAGCTTACACCGGGGAGCTGTTTTTT
-,TRBJ2-7,TRBV11-2,TRBD2,CASSLKSTAGGYDEQYF,TGTGCCAGCAGCTTAAAAAGCACAGCGGGAGGGTATGACGAGCAGTACTTC
-,TRBJ2-7,TRBV4-2,-,CASSQGSRYEQYF,TGTGCCAGCAGCCAAGGGTCACGATACGAGCAGTACTTC
once,TRBJ2-5,TRBV5-6,-,CASQTRGIETQYF,TGTGCCAGCCAGACCAGGGGAATAGAGACCCAGTACTTC
few,TRBJ2-7,TRBV4-1,-,CASRNGLGFDNEQYF,TGCGCCAGCAGGAACGGCTTGGGATTCGACAACGAGCAGTACTTC
-,TRBJ2-2,TRBV12-1,-,CASSFDHGGQPNTGELFF,TGTGCCAGCAGCTTTGACCACGGGGGGCAGCCAAACACCGGGGAGCTGTTTTTT
-,TRBJ2-1,TRBV19,-,CASRGTFNEQFF,TGTGCCAGTAGAGGGACTTTCAATGAGCAGTTCTTC
once,TRBJ1-1,TRBV11-2,-,CASSPDVILNTEAFF,TGTGCCAGCAGCCCAGATGTGATCTTGAACACTGAAGCTTTCTTT
-,TRBJ1-6,TRBV5-1,-,CASSLGGGNSPLHF,TGCGCCAGCAGCTTGGGGGGAGGTAATTCACCCCTCCACTTT
once,TRBJ2-1,TRBV4-2,TRBD1,CASSRGQGYNEQFF,TGTGCCAGCAGCCGGGGACAGGGGTACAATGAGCAGTTCTTC
-,TRBJ1-4,TRBV19,-,CASRRDLYEKLFF,TGTGCCAGCAGGAGGGATTTGTATGAAAAACTGTTTTTT
-,TRBJ1-2,TRBV30,-,CAWSIGGPDYGYTF,TGTGCCTGGAGTATCGGGGGGCCGGACTATGGCTACACCTTC
few,TRBJ2-5,TRBV10-3,TRBD1,CAISGRTGGIETQYF,TGTGCCATCAGTGGACGGACAGGGGGCATTGAGACCCAGTACTTC
-,TRBJ2-5,TRBV19,-,CASNPRGLGGQETQYF,TGTGCCAGTAACCCCCGCGGGCTGGGAGGACAAGAGACCCAGTACTTC
once,TRBJ2-1,TRBV5-1,-,CASSLEVAYNEQFF,TGCGCCAGCAGCTTGGAGGTAGCCTACAATGAGCAGTTCTTC
-,TRBJ2-7,TRBV5-1,TRBD1,CASSLPYGTGMNEQYF,TGCGCCAGCAGCTTACCCTACGGGACAGGGATGAACGAGCAGTACTTC
-,TRBJ1-1,TRBV19,-,CASLGRIWGDQAFF,TGTGCCAGTTTAGGCCGAATCTGGGGCGACCAGGCTTTCTTT
-,TRBJ2-3,TRBV5-4,-,CASSLGEWADTQYF,TGTGCCAGCAGCTTGGGGGAGTGGGCAGATACGCAGTATTTT
-,TRBJ2-5,TRBV7-9,-,CASSWVGAQETQYF,TGTGCCAGCAGCTGGGTGGGAGCTCAAGAGACCCAGTACTTC
-,TRBJ2-3,TRBV7-2,-,CASSLSGGTDTQYF,TGTGCCAGCAGCTTATCAGGAGGAACAGATACGCAGTATTTT
few,TRBJ1-2,TRBV10-3,TRBD1,CATSTGGAGYTF,TGTGCCACCTCTACAGGGGGCGCCGGCTACACCTTC
-,TRBJ1-1,TRBV23-1,-,CASSSHPFYGVGFF,TGCGCCAGCTCGTCCCACCCCTTCTACGGGGTAGGGTTCTTT
-,TRBJ2-2,TRBV7-9,TRBD2,CASSLTSGYTGELFF,TGTGCCAGCAGTCTAACTAGCGGGTACACCGGGGAGCTGTTTTTT
few,TRBJ2-7,TRBV2,-,CASSVGGGGLEQYF,TGTGCCAGCAGTGTAGGAGGAGGGGGCCTCGAGCAGTACTTC
-,TRBJ2-2,TRBV5-1,TRBD1,CASSLSGQSTNTGELFF,TGCGCCAGCAGCTTGTCGGGACAGAGTACGAACACCGGGGAGCTGTTTTTT
-,TRBJ2-3,TRBV29-1,TRBD2,CSVDPSGGTDTQYF,TGCAGCGTTGACCCTAGCGGGGGAACAGATACGCAGTATTTT
-,TRBJ2-2,TRBV18,-,CASSPASGNTGELFF,TGTGCCAGCTCACCAGCCAGCGGGAACACCGGGGAGCTGTTTTTT
-,TRBJ1-4,TRBV2,-,CASSELGPAIEKLFF,TGTGCCAGCAGTGAATTGGGGCCTGCCATTGAAAAACTGTTTTTT